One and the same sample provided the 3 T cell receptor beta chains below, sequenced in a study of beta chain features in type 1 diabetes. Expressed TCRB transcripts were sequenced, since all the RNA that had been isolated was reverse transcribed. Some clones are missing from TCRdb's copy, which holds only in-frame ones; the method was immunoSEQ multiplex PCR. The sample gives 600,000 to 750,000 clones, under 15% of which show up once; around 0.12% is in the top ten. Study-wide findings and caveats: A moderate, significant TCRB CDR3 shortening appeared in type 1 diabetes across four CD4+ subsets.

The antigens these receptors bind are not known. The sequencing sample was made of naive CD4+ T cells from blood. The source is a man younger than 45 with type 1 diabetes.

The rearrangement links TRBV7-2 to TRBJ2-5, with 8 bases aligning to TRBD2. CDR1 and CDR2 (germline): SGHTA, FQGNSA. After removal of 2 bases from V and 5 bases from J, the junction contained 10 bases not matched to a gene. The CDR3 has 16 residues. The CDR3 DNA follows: TGTGCCAGCAGCTTAAAAGTTGCGGGGGGTCTTGAGACCCAGTACTTC. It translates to CASSLKVAGGLETQYF.

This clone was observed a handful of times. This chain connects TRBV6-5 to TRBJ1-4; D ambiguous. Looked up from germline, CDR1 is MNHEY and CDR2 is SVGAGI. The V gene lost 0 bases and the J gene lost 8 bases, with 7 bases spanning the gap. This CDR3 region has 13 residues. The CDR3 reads CASSYSVGEKLFF. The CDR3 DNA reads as TGTGCCAGCAGTTACTCTGTTGGGGAAAAACTGTTTTTT.

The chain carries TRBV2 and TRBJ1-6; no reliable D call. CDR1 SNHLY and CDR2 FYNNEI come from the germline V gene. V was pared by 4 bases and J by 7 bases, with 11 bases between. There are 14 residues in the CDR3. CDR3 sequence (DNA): TGTGCCAGCAGTGCGCCGATTGTGAATTCACCCCTCCACTTT. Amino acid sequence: CASSAPIVNSPLHF.